The 30 T cell receptor beta chains given below trace back to one sample, sequenced in a study of cytomegalovirus exposure and HLA in healthy donors. The repertoire was sequenced with immunoSEQ multiplex PCR; TCRdb's copy has only in-frame clones and lacks some. The sample lists 200,000 to 300,000 clones; about 88% were seen once. Sequencing was performed on PBMCs. The receptors shown here come from a man between 18 and 29 years old in good health and CMV-seropositive.

The J gene is TRBJ2-5, the V gene TRBV18, with D possibly matching TRBD2 (7 bases). The CDR3 contains 15 residues. V lost 3 bases, J lost 5 bases, and 16 bases lay in between. Germline V gene data show CDR1 as KGHSH and CDR2 as LQKENI. CDR3 sequence: CASSPQGSGTETQYF. The CDR3 nucleotides are TGTGCCAGCTCACCCCAGGGGAGCGGGACGGAGACCCAGTACTTC.

This chain joins TRBV6-1 and TRBJ1-5; no clear D gene. V was clipped by 2 bases and J by 0 bases, with 14 bases between them. The CDR3 sequence is 17 residues long. CDR1 is MNHNS and CDR2 is SASEGT in the germline V gene. CDR3 bases: TGTGCCAGCAGTGAAATTTGGTCCGGTTATAGCAATCAGCCCCAGCATTTT. Its translation is CASSEIWSGYSNQPQHF.

V usage is TRBV4-3 and J usage is TRBJ2-7; D is undetermined. Between the trimmed V and J ends, which lost 0 bases and 3 bases, there was a span of 12 bases. Per the germline V gene, CDR1 is LGHNA and CDR2 is YSLEER. CDR3 length equals 15 residues. DNA for the CDR3: TGCGCCAGCAGCCAAGAGGCAGACACCCTCTACGAGCAGTACTTC. Its protein is CASSQEADTLYEQYF.

The chain recombines TRBV5-4 with TRBJ2-7; 10 positions match TRBD2. CDR1 and CDR2 from the germline V gene are SGHNT and YYREEE (reference sequence). This CDR3 has 14 residues. With V trimmed by 5 bases and J by 3 bases, 5 bases remained unmatched. This chain's CDR3 is CASSPGTSVYEQYF. The DNA of the CDR3 is TGTGCCAGCAGTCCCGGGACTAGCGTCTACGAGCAGTACTTC.

This chain links TRBV11-2 with TRBJ1-1; D remains ambiguous. The CDR3 length is 13 residues. Germline CDR1 reads SGHAT; CDR2 reads FQNNGV. The ends were cut back, 2 bases at V and 0 bases at J, with 4 bases in the middle. This CDR3 reads CASSLQLNTEAFF. The CDR3, as DNA: TGTGCCAGCAGCTTACAGCTGAACACTGAAGCTTTCTTT.

The chain employs TRBV28 and TRBJ2-1; 13 bases match TRBD2. The ends lost 6 bases at V and 10 bases at J; junction bases unmatched: 9. This CDR3 has 15 amino acids. CDR1 and CDR2 (germline): MDHEN, SYDVKM. The CDR3 sequence: CASSHDGTSGDEQFF. The CDR3 DNA sequence: TGTGCCAGCAGCCACGACGGGACTAGCGGGGACGAGCAGTTCTTC.

This rearrangement joins TRBV5-4 to TRBJ2-7; 10 nucleotides line up with TRBD1. The CDR3 is made up of 15 amino acids. The germline CDR1 and CDR2 sequences are SGHNT and YYREEE (reference sequence). V shed 3 bases and J 1 base; nucleotides not matched to a gene: 4. The CDR3 region has the DNA TGTGCCAGCAGCTACGGACAGGGGGGTTCCTACGAGCAGTACTTC. Residues: CASSYGQGGSYEQYF.

The J gene is TRBJ1-5, the V gene TRBV15; 10 nucleotides match TRBD1. The germline gives CDR1 LNHNV, CDR2 YYDKDF (reference sequence). CDR3 length: 16 amino acids. With V trimmed by 5 bases and J by 5 bases, 9 bases remained unmatched. CDR3 bases: TGTGCCACCAGCTCTCGTTTTGGGACAGGGGATCAGCCCCAGCATTTT. Translation gives CATSSRFGTGDQPQHF.

The V call is TRBV7-8, the J call TRBJ1-2; D gene uncertain. V was pared by 1 base and J by 0 bases, with 9 bases between. This CDR3 spans 15 amino acids. Germline V gene sequence: CDR1 SGHVS, CDR2 FQNEAQ. CDR3 nucleotide sequence: TGTGCCAGCAGCTTAGAGCCGAGACCTAACTATGGCTACACCTTC. Translating it yields CASSLEPRPNYGYTF.

The J gene is TRBJ2-7, the V gene TRBV2; a possible D gene is TRBD2 (5 bases). The germline V gene encodes CDR1 SNHLY and CDR2 FYNNEI. CDR3 length equals 15 residues. V shed 0 bases and J shed 4 bases, with 13 bases lying between them. The CDR3 loop is CASSEARRREYEQYF. As DNA, the CDR3 is TGTGCCAGCAGTGAAGCGCGACGAAGGGAGTACGAGCAGTACTTC.

The chain has TRBV4-2 and TRBJ2-1; D is possibly TRBD2 (6 bases). The CDR3 has 16 residues. V gave up 0 bases and J gave up 1 base, with 10 bases separating them. Germline CDR1 reads LGHNA; CDR2 reads YNFKEQ. CDR3 protein: CASSQELLASYNEQFF. The DNA for the CDR3 is TGTGCCAGCAGCCAAGAGTTACTAGCATCCTACAATGAGCAGTTCTTC.

The chain carries TRBV11-2 and TRBJ2-1; 9 nucleotides match TRBD1. Trimming took 4 bases from V and 0 from J; bases not matched to a gene: 1. CDR1 is SGHAT, CDR2 FQNNGV, per germline. There are 15 residues in the CDR3. CDR3 in DNA: TGTGCCAGCAGCTGGGACAGGGACTCCTACAATGAGCAGTTCTTC. Translated, it gives CASSWDRDSYNEQFF. Filled out from reference TRBV11-2 and TRBJ2-1, the complete variable domain reads EAGVAQSPRYKIIEKRQSVAFWCNPISGHATLYWYQQILGQGPKLLIQFQNNGVVDDSQLPKDRFSAERLKGVDSTLKIQPAKLEDSAVYLCASSWDRDSYNEQFFGPGTRLTVL.

The J gene is TRBJ1-5, the V gene TRBV27; 8 bases line up with TRBD1. The CDR3 sequence is 15 residues long. The germline V gene has CDR1 MNHEY and CDR2 SMNVEV (reference sequence). V lost 6 bases, J lost 6 bases, and 10 bases stayed unmatched. The CDR3: CASRNTGGRSQPQHF. CDR3 in DNA: TGTGCCAGCAGAAATACAGGGGGTCGCTCTCAGCCCCAGCATTTT.

A few counts support this clone. The chain recombines TRBV6-5 with TRBJ1-1, with D possibly matching TRBD1 (5 bases). V lost 8 bases and J 8 bases, leaving 12 bases between the germline ends. Looked up from germline, CDR1 is MNHEY and CDR2 is SVGAGI. This CDR3 has 11 amino acids. The CDR3 here is CASGARAEAFF. Here the CDR3 DNA reads TGTGCCAGCGGGGCGAGGGCGGAAGCTTTCTTT.

The chain uses TRBV27 and TRBJ2-7, with 14 bases matching TRBD2. Trimming removed 5 bases from V and 5 bases from J; junction bases left unmatched: 5. This CDR3 spans 15 amino acids. Looked up from germline, CDR1 is MNHEY and CDR2 is SMNVEV (reference sequence). CDR3 nucleotides: TGTGCCAGCAGTCCCCTGGGACTAGCGGGGGACGAGCAGTACTTC. It encodes CASSPLGLAGDEQYF.

The chain joins TRBV2 to TRBJ2-7; maybe TRBD1 (6 bases). Germline assignment: CDR1 SNHLY and CDR2 FYNNEI. Trimming removed 4 bases at V and 4 bases at J, with 14 bases between. This CDR3 region has 14 residues. CDR3 loop: CASSVGTGWYEQYF. The CDR3 DNA reads TGTGCCAGCAGTGTGGGCACAGGGTGGTACGAGCAGTACTTC.

This chain uses TRBV4-2 with TRBJ1-5; D uncertain. CDR3 length: 17 amino acids. CDR1 and CDR2 (germline): LGHNA, YNFKEQ. V was pared by 0 bases and J by 0 bases, with 12 bases between. CDR3 residues: CASSQDAPGGSNQPQHF. CDR3 bases: TGTGCCAGCAGCCAAGATGCTCCGGGTGGTAGCAATCAGCCCCAGCATTTT.

The CDR3 loop reads CASSPLRGPYNEQFF. The CDR3 DNA sequence: TGTGCCAGCAGCCCCCTCAGGGGACCTTACAATGAGCAGTTCTTC. The chain is built from TRBV11-2 and TRBJ2-1; possible D gene TRBD1, 6 bases. Trimming removed 5 bases at V and 4 bases at J, with 15 bases between. Germline lookup yields CDR1 SGHAT and CDR2 FQNNGV. The CDR3 is 15 residues long.

The chain couples TRBV2 to TRBJ2-1; TRBD2 matches 8 bases. The CDR3 totals 12 residues. V lost 10 bases and J lost 6; bases outside the gene matches: 5. Germline loops: CDR1 SNHLY, CDR2 FYNNEI. CDR3 sequence: CAISGVGNEQFF. CDR3 nucleotides: TGTGCCATTAGCGGGGTGGGCAATGAGCAGTTCTTC.

This clone was counted between two and nine times. The rearrangement uses TRBV5-6 and TRBJ2-6; D is ambiguous. The ends were cut back, 2 bases at V and 1 base at J, with 1 base in the middle. The CDR3 contains 13 residues. Per germline, CDR1 SGHDT and CDR2 YYEEEE. DNA of the CDR3: TGTGCCAGCAGCTTTTCTGGGGCCAACGTCCTGACTTTC. This gives the protein CASSFSGANVLTF.

This clone was recorded a few times. The rearrangement links TRBV30 to TRBJ1-4; no clear D gene. The V gene's germline CDR1 is GTSNPN and CDR2 SVGIG (reference sequence). This CDR3 has 16 residues. The V end lost 0 bases, the J end lost 2 bases, and 13 bases lay between the germline ends. CDR3 coding DNA: TGTGCCTGGAGTGTACTACTTGTCCCTACTAATGAAAAACTGTTTTTT. This gives the protein CAWSVLLVPTNEKLFF.

V is TRBV2 and J is TRBJ2-7, with TRBD2 matching over 11 bases. This CDR3 spans 15 amino acids. The V gene's germline CDR1 is SNHLY and CDR2 FYNNEI. V lost 9 bases, J lost 3 bases, and 10 bases stayed unmatched. CDR3 sequence: CASNLAGGPNYEQYF. The CDR3 DNA reads as TGTGCCAGTAATTTAGCGGGAGGGCCGAACTACGAGCAGTACTTC.

The chain has TRBV6-4 and TRBJ2-3; 7 nucleotides align to TRBD2. The CDR3 totals 15 residues. V was pared by 4 bases and J by 2 bases, with 6 bases of the junction left unmatched. In germline, CDR1 is MRHNA, CDR2 SNTAGT. Here the CDR3 DNA reads TGTGCCAGCAGTGGTCAAGCGGGGTCCACAGATACGCAGTATTTT. This translates into CASSGQAGSTDTQYF.

This clone was detected once. At the DNA level, this CDR3 is encoded by other sequences in the same sample as well. This sequence joins TRBV5-1 and TRBJ2-7, with D uncertain. The V gene's germline CDR1 is SGHRS and CDR2 YFSETQ. V was cut by 0 bases and J by 4 bases, with 5 bases left in between. This CDR3 region has 12 residues. CDR3 region: CASSLEGYEQYF. The CDR3 DNA is TGCGCCAGCAGCTTGGAAGGATACGAGCAGTACTTC. Full variable domain (rest looked up from reference TRBV5-1 and TRBJ2-7): KAGVTQTPRYLIKTRGQQVTLSCSPISGHRSVSWYQQTPGQGLQFLFEYFSETQRNKGNFPGRFSGRQFSNSRSEMNVSTLELGDSALYLCASSLEGYEQYFGPGTRLTVT.

This clone was counted a few times. CDR3 nucleotides: TGTGCCAGTAGACCTCTCGACAGGGACACAGATACGCAGTATTTT. Its protein is CASRPLDRDTDTQYF. The chain is built from TRBV19 and TRBJ2-3; 7 bases map to TRBD1. Germline loops: CDR1 LNHDA, CDR2 SQIVND (reference sequence). The CDR3 totals 15 residues. Trimming cost V 6 bases and J 2 bases; bases outside gene matches: 8.

This clone has just one count. The V call is TRBV27, the J call TRBJ2-7; weak D call: TRBD1 (6 bases). CDR3 size: 16 residues. V lost 1 base to trimming and J lost 5 bases, with 18 bases between them. Germline-derived CDR1 and CDR2 are MNHEY and SMNVEV (reference sequence). In DNA, the CDR3 is TGTGCCAGCAGTTTATTTGCAGGGGAAGGTCTGCACGAGCAGTACTTC. It codes for CASSLFAGEGLHEQYF.

This chain uses TRBV7-2 with TRBJ2-7; 7 bases align to TRBD2. Germline CDR1 is SGHTA and CDR2 is FQGNSA. The CDR3 contains 15 residues. V shed 0 bases, J shed 7 bases, and the junction held 9 bases outside the gene matches. CDR3 residues: CASSLAGGVRQEQYF. CDR3 sequence (DNA): TGTGCCAGCAGCTTAGCGGGGGGGGTACGTCAGGAGCAGTACTTC.

Regarding this clone: This specimen includes other DNA sequences encoding the same CDR3. The chain uses TRBV2 and TRBJ2-7; the match to TRBD1 covers 8 bases. With 6 bases clipped from V and 3 bases from J, the junction kept 1 base outside the gene matches. CDR1 is SNHLY, CDR2 FYNNEI, per germline. This CDR3 spans 12 amino acids. The CDR3: CASSGQGYEQYF. As DNA, the CDR3 is TGTGCCAGCAGCGGACAGGGCTACGAGCAGTACTTC.

V is TRBV9 and J is TRBJ1-2, with 7 bases matching TRBD1. The V segment lost 0 bases and the J segment 0 bases; nucleotides outside the gene matches: 2. Germline CDR1 SGDLS, CDR2 YYNGEE. The CDR3 extends over 15 amino acids. CDR3 region: CASSVDQGANYGYTF. CDR3 DNA sequence: TGTGCCAGCAGCGTAGATCAGGGGGCTAACTATGGCTACACCTTC.

V and J are TRBV27 and TRBJ1-5, with D perhaps TRBD1 (5 bases). CDR3 size: 15 residues. Looked up from germline, CDR1 is MNHEY and CDR2 is SMNVEV (reference sequence). Trimming cost V 6 bases and J 7 bases, with 19 bases left between them. In DNA, the CDR3 is TGTGCCAGCAGAGGAAGTACAGGTCCCGGACAGCCCCAGCATTTT. Translated, it gives CASRGSTGPGQPQHF.